A selection of T cell receptor beta chains follows, all from one sample in a study of T cells after yellow fever vaccination. Using its own MiXCR run on the 5' RACE reads, TCRdb lists one record per CDR3 protein. The sample carries around 29,000 distinct CDR3 sequences, 6.3% recorded once. Material: PBMCs, either bulk or a sorted T-cell subset (CD4+, CD8+, memory, or dextramer-sorted; not recorded which), obtained on the day of the yellow fever booster vaccination. These TCRs come from a man aged 30 to 39 who received the YFV17D yellow fever vaccine. Both conserved end residues are part of each CDR3. The D gene is left open where the match is weak. Size is omitted from some rows. Given values are once, few, many or a class for expanded clones.

DNA: TGTGCCAGCAGCTACACTATCCAAGAGACCCAGTACTTC; CDR3: CASSYTIQETQYF; size: many; D: NA; J: TRBJ2-5; V: TRBV12-3/TRBV12-4
DNA: TGTGCCAGCAGCTTAGTCACTGGGACAAGTAATGAGCAGTTCTTC; CDR3: CASSLVTGTSNEQFF; size: many; D: NA; J: TRBJ2-1; V: TRBV7-2
DNA: TGTGCCAGCAGCTTCCTCGGGACTGCCAAAGAGACCCAGTACTTC; CDR3: CASSFLGTAKETQYF; size: many; D: NA; J: TRBJ2-5; V: TRBV7-9
DNA: TGTGCCAGCAGGGGAGGGGGAGACACCGGGGAGCTGTTTTTT; CDR3: CASRGGGDTGELFF; size: many; D: NA; J: TRBJ2-2; V: TRBV12-3/TRBV12-4
DNA: TGTGCCAGCAGTTACAATGGGATCTCGGAAGGCTACACCTTC; CDR3: CASSYNGISEGYTF; size: many; D: NA; J: TRBJ1-2; V: TRBV6-2/TRBV6-3
DNA: TGTGCCAGCAGCATTCGGGGATCGAACACCGGGGAGCTGTTTTTT; CDR3: CASSIRGSNTGELFF; size: few; D: NA; J: TRBJ2-2; V: TRBV7-9
DNA: TGTGCCAGCAGTTCTCAAACCAACACCGGGGAGCTGTTTTTT; CDR3: CASSSQTNTGELFF; size: many; D: NA; J: TRBJ2-2; V: TRBV27
DNA: TGTGCCAGCAGCCACCCGGGACTAGCATCAGAGACCCAGTACTTC; CDR3: CASSHPGLASETQYF; size: many; D: TRBD2; J: TRBJ2-5; V: TRBV4-2
DNA: TGCGCCAGCAAAACAGGAGTTGATCCTGGAAACACCATATATTTT; CDR3: CASKTGVDPGNTIYF; size: many; D: NA; J: TRBJ1-3; V: TRBV10-2
DNA: TGCAGCGTCGATGGGACAGGACCAACTAACTATGGCTACACCTTC; CDR3: CSVDGTGPTNYGYTF; size: few; D: TRBD1; J: TRBJ1-2; V: TRBV29-1
DNA: TGCGCCAGCAGCCAAGAGCAGGCAACTAATGAAAAACTGTTTTTT; CDR3: CASSQEQATNEKLFF; size: many; D: NA; J: TRBJ1-4; V: TRBV4-3
DNA: TGTGCCAGCAAACGGGTCTACCCCGGGGAGCTGTTTTTT; CDR3: CASKRVYPGELFF; size: many; D: NA; J: TRBJ2-2; V: TRBV27
DNA: TGTGCCAGCAGGATAAGGATAGGAGCTATGAACACTGAAGCTTTCTTT; CDR3: CASRIRIGAMNTEAFF; size: NA; D: NA; J: TRBJ1-1; V: TRBV11-2
DNA: TGTGCCAGCAGCGCCCACCCGCCGACTCGGGACAATGAGCAGTTCTTC; CDR3: CASSAHPPTRDNEQFF; size: many; D: NA; J: TRBJ2-1; V: TRBV9
DNA: TGTGCCACCAGTGACCCAGCGGGAGGAGGAAGAAACATTCAGTACTTC; CDR3: CATSDPAGGGRNIQYF; size: few; D: TRBD2; J: TRBJ2-4; V: TRBV24-1
DNA: TGTGCCTGGACCCCCAGCGGGAGGGCCATAAATGAGCAGTTCTTC; CDR3: CAWTPSGRAINEQFF; size: many; D: TRBD2; J: TRBJ2-1; V: TRBV30
DNA: TGTGCCAGCAGCTTATGGTCTAGCACAGATACGCAGTATTTT; CDR3: CASSLWSSTDTQYF; size: few; D: NA; J: TRBJ2-3; V: TRBV5-6
DNA: TGCGCCAGCAGCCCAGTCCGGGGGCTGAAAGGGGCCAACGTCCTGACTTTC; CDR3: CASSPVRGLKGANVLTF; size: NA; D: NA; J: TRBJ2-6; V: TRBV5-1
DNA: TGTGCCAGCGCTCAGGGGGCACTAGCTGGAAACACCATATATTTT; CDR3: CASAQGALAGNTIYF; size: many; D: TRBD1; J: TRBJ1-3; V: TRBV19
DNA: TGTGCCAGCAGGCAGGGACAGCTGAACACTGAAGCTTTCTTT; CDR3: CASRQGQLNTEAFF; size: many; D: TRBD1; J: TRBJ1-1; V: TRBV6-1
DNA: TGTGCCAGCAGTTACTCGAGCCCTAGCGGGGTATACAATGAGCAGTTCTTC; CDR3: CASSYSSPSGVYNEQFF; size: few; D: TRBD2; J: TRBJ2-1; V: TRBV6-2/TRBV6-3
DNA: TGTGCCAGCAGCTCAAGGCTTAAGGGACAGGGTTTCCACAATGAGCAGTTCTTC; CDR3: CASSSRLKGQGFHNEQFF; size: NA; D: TRBD1; J: TRBJ2-1; V: TRBV11-2
DNA: TGTGCCAGCAGTTACTCAGAGGGGCAGGTTGGAAAACTGTTTTTT; CDR3: CASSYSEGQVGKLFF; size: many; D: NA; J: TRBJ1-4; V: TRBV6-5
DNA: TGTGCCAGCAGCCCCGTAGGAGGCTCCTACGAGCAGTACTTC; CDR3: CASSPVGGSYEQYF; size: many; D: NA; J: TRBJ2-7; V: TRBV6-5
DNA: TGTGCCAGCCACAGGGGGGACGGGGCCAACGTCCTGACTTTC; CDR3: CASHRGDGANVLTF; size: many; D: TRBD1; J: TRBJ2-6; V: TRBV5-4
DNA: TGTGCCAGCAGCAACTCTGGAAACACCATATATTTT; CDR3: CASSNSGNTIYF; size: many; D: NA; J: TRBJ1-3; V: TRBV16
DNA: TGTGCCAGCAGCTCAGGGACAGACTATGGCTACACCTTC; CDR3: CASSSGTDYGYTF; size: many; D: TRBD1; J: TRBJ1-2; V: TRBV4-2
DNA: TGTGCCACCAGCAGAGATCCACACTCCGCAGAGACCCAGTACTTC; CDR3: CATSRDPHSAETQYF; size: few; D: NA; J: TRBJ2-5; V: TRBV15
DNA: TGCAGTGCTAGAGACTACAGCGGGAGAGGAGAGACCCAGTACTTC; CDR3: CSARDYSGRGETQYF; size: many; D: TRBD2; J: TRBJ2-5; V: TRBV20-1
DNA: TGTGCCAGCTCACCAGTGGGGGATACGCAGTATTTT; CDR3: CASSPVGDTQYF; size: NA; D: NA; J: TRBJ2-3; V: TRBV18
DNA: TGTGCCAGCAGTTTATCGGGGGTGGGCACAGATACGCAGTATTTT; CDR3: CASSLSGVGTDTQYF; size: many; D: NA; J: TRBJ2-3; V: TRBV27
DNA: TGTGCCTGGACCCGGGGAGGACCGAACACTGAAGCTTTCTTT; CDR3: CAWTRGGPNTEAFF; size: many; D: NA; J: TRBJ1-1; V: TRBV30
DNA: TGTGCCAGCAGCCTACAAAACAATGAGCAGTTCTTC; CDR3: CASSLQNNEQFF; size: few; D: NA; J: TRBJ2-1; V: TRBV7-3
DNA: TGTGCCAGCGACAGTATCGGGCAGTACTTC; CDR3: CASDSIGQYF; size: NA; D: NA; J: TRBJ2-7; V: TRBV6-1
DNA: TGTGCCAGCAGCCGGCCACAGGGGGGTTACAATGAGCAGTTCTTC; CDR3: CASSRPQGGYNEQFF; size: NA; D: TRBD1; J: TRBJ2-1; V: TRBV5-4
DNA: TGCTGTGCTAGACCGACAGGGAGAGGCACAGATACGCAGTATTTT; CDR3: CCARPTGRGTDTQYF; size: NA; D: TRBD1; J: TRBJ2-3; V: TRBV20-1
DNA: TGCGCCAGCAGCTTGGGAGTAACTAATGAAAAACTGTTTTTT; CDR3: CASSLGVTNEKLFF; size: many; D: NA; J: TRBJ1-4; V: TRBV5-1
DNA: TGTGCCAGCAGTTTCTCAGTTAACACTGAAGCTTTCTTT; CDR3: CASSFSVNTEAFF; size: many; D: NA; J: TRBJ1-1; V: TRBV27
DNA: TGTGCCAGCAGTACCACAGGGGTATATGGCTACACCTTC; CDR3: CASSTTGVYGYTF; size: many; D: TRBD1; J: TRBJ1-2; V: TRBV11-2
DNA: TGCGCCAGCAGCCGTAGACAGTCCTACGAGCAGTACTTC; CDR3: CASSRRQSYEQYF; size: many; D: NA; J: TRBJ2-7; V: TRBV5-1
DNA: TGCGCCAGCAGCGAGGGACAGGTTTCAGATACGCAGTATTTT; CDR3: CASSEGQVSDTQYF; size: few; D: TRBD1; J: TRBJ2-3; V: TRBV5-1
DNA: TGCAGTGCTAGAGATAGGGAGGGGCTCACAGATACGCAGTATTTT; CDR3: CSARDREGLTDTQYF; size: few; D: TRBD2; J: TRBJ2-3; V: TRBV20-1
DNA: TGCAGTGCCTCACGCTATGGCTACACCTTC; CDR3: CSASRYGYTF; size: NA; D: NA; J: TRBJ1-2; V: TRBV20-1
DNA: TGCAGTGCTAGTATACTAGCGGGAGCCCAGGGCGTACACGAGCAGTACTTC; CDR3: CSASILAGAQGVHEQYF; size: many; D: TRBD2; J: TRBJ2-7; V: TRBV20-1
DNA: TGTGCAAGTCGCTATCTCATGGGAGAGACCCAGTACTTC; CDR3: CASRYLMGETQYF; size: few; D: NA; J: TRBJ2-5; V: TRBV12-2
DNA: TGTGCCACCAGCAGTCACCAAGAGACCCAGTACTTC; CDR3: CATSSHQETQYF; size: few; D: NA; J: TRBJ2-5; V: TRBV15
DNA: TGTGCCAGCAGCCGCTATAATAGCAAAGAGACCCAGTACTTC; CDR3: CASSRYNSKETQYF; size: many; D: NA; J: TRBJ2-5; V: TRBV3-1
DNA: TGCGCCAGCAGCCATTCCGGGACTAGCGTATCCTACGAGCAGTACTTC; CDR3: CASSHSGTSVSYEQYF; size: NA; D: TRBD2; J: TRBJ2-7; V: TRBV4-3
DNA: TGCGCCAGCAGAGAAACGGACAGGCCCCTCCAGCATTTT; CDR3: CASRETDRPLQHF; size: many; D: TRBD1; J: TRBJ1-5; V: TRBV10-2
DNA: TGTGCCAGCAGCTTAGCCGGGACAGGGAACCCCTCCAAGGACTATGGCTACACCTTC; CDR3: CASSLAGTGNPSKDYGYTF; size: many; D: TRBD1; J: TRBJ1-2; V: TRBV11-1
DNA: TGTGCCAGCAGCTTAGAAGCGGGAGGCTATGGCTACACCTTC; CDR3: CASSLEAGGYGYTF; size: NA; D: NA; J: TRBJ1-2; V: TRBV7-2
DNA: TGTGCCAGCAGTGAAGGAATGAACACTGAAGCTTTCTTT; CDR3: CASSEGMNTEAFF; size: NA; D: NA; J: TRBJ1-1; V: TRBV2
DNA: TGCAGTGCTAGAGATCTTTGGGTAGATACGCAGTATTTT; CDR3: CSARDLWVDTQYF; size: many; D: NA; J: TRBJ2-3; V: TRBV20-1